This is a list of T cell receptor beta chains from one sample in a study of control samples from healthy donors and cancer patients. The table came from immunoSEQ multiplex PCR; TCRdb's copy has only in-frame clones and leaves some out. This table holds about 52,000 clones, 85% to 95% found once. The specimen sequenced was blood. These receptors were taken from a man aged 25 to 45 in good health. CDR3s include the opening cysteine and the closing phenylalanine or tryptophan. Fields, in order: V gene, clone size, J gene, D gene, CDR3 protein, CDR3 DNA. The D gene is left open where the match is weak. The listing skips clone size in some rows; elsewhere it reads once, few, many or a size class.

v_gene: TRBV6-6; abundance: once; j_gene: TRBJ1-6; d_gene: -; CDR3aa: CASSKTSSYNSPLHF; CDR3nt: TGTGCCAGCAGTAAAACTAGCTCCTATAATTCACCCCTCCACTTT
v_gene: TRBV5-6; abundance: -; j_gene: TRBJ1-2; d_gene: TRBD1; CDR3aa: CASSRTGNGYTF; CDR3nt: TGTGCCAGCAGCCGGACAGGGAACGGCTACACCTTC
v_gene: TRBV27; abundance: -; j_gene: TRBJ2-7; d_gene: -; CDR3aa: CASSPRGGWSSYEQYF; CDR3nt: TGTGCCAGCAGCCCTCGGGGCGGTTGGAGCTCCTACGAGCAGTACTTC
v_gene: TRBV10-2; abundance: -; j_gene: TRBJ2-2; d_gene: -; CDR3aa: CASLRDTGELFF; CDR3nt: TGCGCCAGCTTGAGGGATACCGGGGAGCTGTTTTTT
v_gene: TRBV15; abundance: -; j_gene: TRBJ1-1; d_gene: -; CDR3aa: CATSRPDRMNTEAFF; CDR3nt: TGTGCCACCAGCAGGCCGGACAGAATGAACACTGAAGCTTTCTTT
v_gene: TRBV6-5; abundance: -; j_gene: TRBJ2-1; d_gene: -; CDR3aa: CASRRLGDYNEQFF; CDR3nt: TGTGCCAGCAGAAGACTAGGGGACTACAATGAGCAGTTCTTC
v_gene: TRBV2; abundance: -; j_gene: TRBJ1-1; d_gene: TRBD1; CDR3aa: CASSATGGLNTEAFF; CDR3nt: TGTGCCAGCAGTGCGACAGGGGGTCTGAACACTGAAGCTTTCTTT
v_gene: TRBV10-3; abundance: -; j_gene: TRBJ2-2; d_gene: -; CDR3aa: CAISGGRNTGELFF; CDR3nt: TGTGCCATCAGTGGAGGCCGGAACACCGGGGAGCTGTTTTTT
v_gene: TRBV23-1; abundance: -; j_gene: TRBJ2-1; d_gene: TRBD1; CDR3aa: CASSQGTGVYNEQFF; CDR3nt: TGCGCCAGCAGTCAAGGGACAGGGGTATACAATGAGCAGTTCTTC
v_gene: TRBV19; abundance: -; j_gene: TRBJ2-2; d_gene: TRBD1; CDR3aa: CASSTGTATGELFF; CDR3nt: TGTGCCAGTAGTACCGGGACAGCCACCGGGGAGCTGTTTTTT
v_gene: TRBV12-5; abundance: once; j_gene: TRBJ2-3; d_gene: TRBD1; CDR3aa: CASCRDRETDTQYF; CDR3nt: TGTGCTAGCTGCCGGGACAGGGAAACAGATACGCAGTATTTT
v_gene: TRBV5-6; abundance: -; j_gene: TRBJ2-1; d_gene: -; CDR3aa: CASSWTPVYNEQFF; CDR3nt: TGTGCCAGCAGCTGGACACCGGTATACAATGAGCAGTTCTTC
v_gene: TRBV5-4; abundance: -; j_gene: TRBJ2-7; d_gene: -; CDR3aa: CASSSQGYEQYF; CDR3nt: TGTGCCAGCAGCTCGCAGGGTTACGAGCAGTACTTC
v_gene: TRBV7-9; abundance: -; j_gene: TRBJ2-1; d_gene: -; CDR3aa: CASSLTGYNEQFF; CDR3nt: TGTGCCAGCAGCTTAACAGGATACAATGAGCAGTTCTTC
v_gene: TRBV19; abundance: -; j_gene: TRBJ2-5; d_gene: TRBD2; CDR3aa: CASSSRLAGVETQYF; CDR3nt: TGTGCCAGTAGTTCAAGACTAGCGGGAGTAGAGACCCAGTACTTC
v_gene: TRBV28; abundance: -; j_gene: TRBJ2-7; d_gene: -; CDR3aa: CASLGVSYEQYF; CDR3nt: TGTGCCAGCCTAGGCGTCTCCTACGAGCAGTACTTC
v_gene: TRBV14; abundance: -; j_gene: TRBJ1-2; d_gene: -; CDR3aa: CASSHNAGRGYTF; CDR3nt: TGTGCCAGCAGCCACAATGCGGGGAGGGGCTACACCTTC
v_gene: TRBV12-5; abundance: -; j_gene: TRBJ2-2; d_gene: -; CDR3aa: CASGLAKTGNTGELFF; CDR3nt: TGTGCTAGTGGTTTGGCGAAGACAGGGAACACCGGGGAGCTGTTTTTT
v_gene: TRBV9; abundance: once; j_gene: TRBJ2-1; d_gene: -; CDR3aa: CASSVAREEQFF; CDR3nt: TGTGCCAGCAGCGTAGCTCGGGAGGAGCAGTTCTTC
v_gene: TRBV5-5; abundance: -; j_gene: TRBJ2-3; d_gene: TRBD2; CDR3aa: CASTLGLAEIRDTQYF; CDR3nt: TGTGCCAGCACCCTAGGACTAGCGGAGATACGAGATACGCAGTATTTT
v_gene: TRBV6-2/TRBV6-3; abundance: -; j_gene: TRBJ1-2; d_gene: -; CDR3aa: CASSYSWTANYGYTF; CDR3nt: TGTGCCAGCAGTTACTCCTGGACAGCTAACTATGGCTACACCTTC
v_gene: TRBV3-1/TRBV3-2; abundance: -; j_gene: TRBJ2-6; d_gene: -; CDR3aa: CASSLGPGANVLTF; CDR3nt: TGTGCCAGCAGCCTGGGTCCTGGGGCCAACGTCCTGACTTTC
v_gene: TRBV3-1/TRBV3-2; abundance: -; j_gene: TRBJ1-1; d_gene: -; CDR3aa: CASSPLPITVEAFF; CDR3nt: TGTGCCAGCAGCCCCCTCCCGATCACAGTAGAAGCTTTCTTT
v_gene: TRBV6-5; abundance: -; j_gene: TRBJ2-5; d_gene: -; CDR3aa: CASSYVGSPGTQYF; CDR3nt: TGTGCCAGCAGTTACGTCGGTTCTCCGGGGACCCAGTACTTC
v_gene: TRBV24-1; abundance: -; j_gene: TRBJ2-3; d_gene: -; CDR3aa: CATSDFRGMGATDTQYF; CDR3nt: TGTGCCACCAGTGATTTTAGAGGGATGGGGGCCACAGATACGCAGTATTTT
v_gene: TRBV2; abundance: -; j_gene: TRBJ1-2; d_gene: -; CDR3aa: CASSYDGGGYTF; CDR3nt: TGTGCCAGCAGTTACGACGGTGGTGGCTACACCTTC
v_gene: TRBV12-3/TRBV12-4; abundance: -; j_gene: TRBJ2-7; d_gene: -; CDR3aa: CASSPDSYEQYF; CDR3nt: TGTGCCAGCAGCCCGGACTCCTACGAGCAGTACTTC
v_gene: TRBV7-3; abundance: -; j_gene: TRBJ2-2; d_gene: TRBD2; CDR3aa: CASSPGGLAGTGELFF; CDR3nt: TGTGCCAGCAGCCCCGGGGGACTAGCGGGAACCGGGGAGCTGTTTTTT
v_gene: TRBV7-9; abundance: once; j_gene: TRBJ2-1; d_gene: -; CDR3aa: CASSFPERVGNNEQFF; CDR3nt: TGTGCCAGCAGCTTCCCAGAACGGGTAGGGAACAATGAGCAGTTCTTC
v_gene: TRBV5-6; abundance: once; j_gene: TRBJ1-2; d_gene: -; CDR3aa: CASCTLREANYGYTF; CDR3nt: TGTGCCAGCTGCACCCTGAGGGAAGCTAACTATGGCTACACCTTC
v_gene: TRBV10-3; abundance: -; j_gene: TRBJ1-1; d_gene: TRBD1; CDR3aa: CAIGQGGTEAFF; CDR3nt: TGTGCCATCGGGCAGGGGGGCACTGAAGCTTTCTTT
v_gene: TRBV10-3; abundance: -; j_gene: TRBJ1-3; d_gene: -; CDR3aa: CAIRDDSSGNTIYF; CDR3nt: TGTGCCATCAGAGATGACAGCTCTGGAAACACCATATATTTT
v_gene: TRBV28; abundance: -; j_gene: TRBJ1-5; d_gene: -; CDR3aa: CASSLGHPQPQHF; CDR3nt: TGTGCCAGCAGTTTAGGGCACCCCCAGCCCCAGCATTTT
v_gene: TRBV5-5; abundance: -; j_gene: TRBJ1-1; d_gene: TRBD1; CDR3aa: CASSLMGQGSTEAFF; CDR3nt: TGTGCCAGCAGCTTGATGGGACAGGGGAGCACTGAAGCTTTCTTT
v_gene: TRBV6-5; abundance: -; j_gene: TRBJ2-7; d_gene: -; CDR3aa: CASSRQALMEQYF; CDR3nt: TGTGCCAGCAGTCGACAGGCTTTGATGGAGCAGTACTTC
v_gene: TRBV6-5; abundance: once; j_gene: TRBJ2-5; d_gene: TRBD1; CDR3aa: CASSYRGRYKETQYF; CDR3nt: TGTGCCAGCAGTTACAGGGGGCGGTATAAAGAGACCCAGTACTTC
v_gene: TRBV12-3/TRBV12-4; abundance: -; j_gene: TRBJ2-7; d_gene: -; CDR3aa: CASQNRVYEQYF; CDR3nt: TGTGCCAGCCAAAACAGGGTTTACGAGCAGTACTTC
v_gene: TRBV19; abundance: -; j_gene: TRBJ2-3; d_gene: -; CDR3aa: CASSNTDTQYF; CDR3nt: TGTGCCAGTAGTAACACAGATACGCAGTATTTT
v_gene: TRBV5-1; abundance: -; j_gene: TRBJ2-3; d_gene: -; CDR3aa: CASSPGDLSTDTQYF; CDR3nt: TGCGCCAGCAGCCCCGGGGACTTAAGCACAGATACGCAGTATTTT
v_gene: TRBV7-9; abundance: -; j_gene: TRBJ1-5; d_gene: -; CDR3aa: CASSLAGSQPQHF; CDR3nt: TGTGCCAGCAGCTTAGCGGGGTCCCAGCCCCAGCATTTT
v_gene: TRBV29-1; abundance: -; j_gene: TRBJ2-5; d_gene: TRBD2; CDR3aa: CSVEDPARVPAGSQETQYF; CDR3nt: TGCAGCGTTGAAGATCCCGCCCGGGTGCCAGCGGGAAGCCAAGAGACCCAGTACTTC
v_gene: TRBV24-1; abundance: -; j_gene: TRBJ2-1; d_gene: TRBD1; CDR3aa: CATSESPGQGPYNEQFF; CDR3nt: TGTGCCACCAGTGAGAGCCCCGGACAGGGACCCTACAATGAGCAGTTCTTC
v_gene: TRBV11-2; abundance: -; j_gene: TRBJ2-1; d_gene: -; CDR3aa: CASSLLQGLYNEQFF; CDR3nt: TGTGCCAGCAGCTTATTGCAGGGACTTTACAATGAGCAGTTCTTC